This is a list of T cell receptor beta chains from one sample in a study of T cell repertoires in cytomegalovirus infection. Via MiXCR, TCRdb re-called the reads, giving one row per CDR3 protein. Of more than 400,000 distinct CDR3 sequences listed, 26% are singletons. The material sequenced was PBMCs. All receptors come from a human donor in good health (CMV status not recorded). Some clones in this sample may be carry-over from other donors' samples. Each CDR3 is given without its conserved first and last residue. Fields, in order: D gene, V gene, CDR3 protein. A D gene is named only where the DNA matches it firmly.

D: TRBD2; V: TRBV7-8; CDR3: ASSSTSGRAFSVEQF
D: NA; V: TRBV7-2; CDR3: ASTELLSEQY
D: TRBD2; V: TRBV27; CDR3: ASSPKSSGSYNEQF
D: NA; V: TRBV7-2; CDR3: ASSLEGGPLNTEAF
D: TRBD1; V: TRBV7-3; CDR3: ASSFGGQSSYGYT
D: NA; V: TRBV12-3/TRBV12-4; CDR3: ASSEQGNSPLH
D: NA; V: TRBV6-8; CDR3: ASSYSTAPDTQY
D: TRBD1; V: TRBV28; CDR3: ASRRQGFGGTGELF
D: NA; V: TRBV5-6; CDR3: ASSKGVGEKLF
D: NA; V: TRBV29-1; CDR3: SVEFGLSVEQY
D: TRBD1; V: TRBV7-2; CDR3: ASSTGTGAQPQH
D: NA; V: TRBV12-3/TRBV12-4; CDR3: ASSPGAGRGQRYYNEQF
D: NA; V: TRBV24-1; CDR3: ATSENGRGMNTEAF
D: NA; V: TRBV19; CDR3: ASSSREQF
D: NA; V: TRBV7-2; CDR3: ASSLGRTGRDNEQF
D: NA; V: TRBV12-3/TRBV12-4; CDR3: ASSLLATNEKLF
D: TRBD2; V: TRBV29-1; CDR3: SVVGLAGGVNEQF
D: NA; V: TRBV3-1; CDR3: ASSQPEGGNRICFEQY
D: TRBD2; V: TRBV19; CDR3: ASSFPPGLAGGADTQY
D: NA; V: TRBV19; CDR3: ASSIWDSSYNEQF
D: NA; V: TRBV6-5; CDR3: ASSDDRLNQPQH
D: NA; V: TRBV12-3/TRBV12-4; CDR3: ASSLMSSPATGELF
D: NA; V: TRBV7-6; CDR3: ASSLEGLLMNTEAF
D: NA; V: TRBV5-4; CDR3: ASSLGPSTNEQY
D: TRBD1; V: TRBV5-1; CDR3: ASSEWTGEKLF